This T cell receptor beta chain emerged from a study of T cell repertoires in cytomegalovirus infection. Study context: CMV epitopes in the study were HLA-C-restricted (recently identified) and HLA-B-restricted (well studied). In public TCR beta signatures, there were indications of both CMV infection and matching HLA type.

This clonotype was observed a handful of times. Its target is not known. Findings and caveats of the study: Predominance within the ex vivo response was attributable to HLA-C-restricted CMV-specific TCR beta clonotypes.

TCRdb analysed the reads with MiXCR anew, one entry per CDR3 protein. The table has 44,000 or so distinct CDR3 sequences, 20% to 25% seen once. This CDR3 comprises 16 residues. CDR1 SEHNR and CDR2 FQNEAQ come from the germline V gene (reference sequence). With V trimmed by 5 bases and J by 7 bases, 11 bases remained unmatched. The chain joins TRBV7-9 to TRBJ1-2, with 12 bases fitting TRBD1. The receptor comes from a human donor in good health (CMV status not recorded). Some clones in this sample may be carry-over from other donors' samples. This specimen consisted of CD8+ T cells from cultured PBMCs, obtained from culture after CMV antigen stimulation. This chain's CDR3 is CASSAFSGTGGVGYTF. For the CDR3, the DNA is TGTGCCAGCAGCGCATTTTCCGGGACAGGGGGCGTTGGCTACACCTTC. Filled out from reference TRBV7-9 and TRBJ1-2, the complete variable domain reads DTGVSQNPRHKITKRGQNVTFRCDPISEHNRLYWYRQTLGQGPEFLTYFQNEAQLEKSRLLSDRFSAERPKGSFSTLEIQRTEQGDSAMYLCASSAFSGTGGVGYTFGSGTRLTVV.